These T cell receptor beta chains were read from a single sample in a study of siplizumab effects on memory and regulatory T cells. The data were produced by immunoSEQ multiplex PCR, yet TCRdb's version contains in-frame clones alone and is incomplete. Seen here are 70,000 or so clones, about 90% observed once, and the top ten hold about 1.5%. The specimen sequenced was Tregs sorted from blood. Receptor source: a human donor in good health. The CDR3 runs from the conserved cysteine through the conserved F or W. A D gene is named only where the DNA matches it firmly. Not every row has a clone size; where given, it reads once, few, many or a size class.

TRBV9,-,TRBJ2-5,-,TGTGCCAGCAGCGCGGGGGCGACCCAAGAGACCCAGTACTTC,CASSAGATQETQYF
TRBV9,-,TRBJ1-1,-,TGTGCCAGCAGCGTAGTGGGGGTGGAGGGGGCTTTCTTT,CASSVVGVEGAFF
TRBV9,-,TRBJ1-1,-,TGTGCCAGCAGCGTCGACCCTGGGTTGAGGGACACTGAAGCTTTCTTT,CASSVDPGLRDTEAFF
TRBV2,-,TRBJ1-1,-,TGTGCCAGCAGTGTCCAGGGTCTGGTCGGGTCTGAAGCTTTCTTT,CASSVQGLVGSEAFF
TRBV6-1,-,TRBJ2-5,-,TGTGCCAGCAGTTCTCTATTAACCCAGTACTTC,CASSSLLTQYF
TRBV6-1,-,TRBJ2-3,-,TGTGCCAGCAGTGAAAGGCGTCCCGGGAAAACAGATACGCAGTATTTT,CASSERRPGKTDTQYF
TRBV29-1,once,TRBJ2-5,TRBD2,TGCAGCGTTGAAGTGGGAGGGGCGAAGACCCAGTACTTC,CSVEVGGAKTQYF
TRBV4-1,once,TRBJ2-3,TRBD1,TGCGCCAGCAGCCAAGAGCGATTAGAGTGGGACAGGGTTTCAGATACGCAGTATTTT,CASSQERLEWDRVSDTQYF
TRBV11-2,-,TRBJ2-7,-,TGTGCCAGCAGCTTCAATCCCAATAAACAGGGTTTCTACGAGCAGTACTTC,CASSFNPNKQGFYEQYF
TRBV19,few,TRBJ2-1,-,TGTGCCAGTAGTTTTAGACGGTACGACCACAATGAGCAGTTCTTC,CASSFRRYDHNEQFF
TRBV5-5,-,TRBJ2-2,TRBD2,TGTGCCAGCAGCCGCGGGCTAGCGGCCTCGGGCACCGGGGAGCTGTTTTTT,CASSRGLAASGTGELFF
TRBV11-1,-,TRBJ2-1,TRBD2,TGTGCCAGCAGCTTCTCTCTAGCGGACAACAATGAGCAGTTCTTC,CASSFSLADNNEQFF
TRBV6-1,few,TRBJ1-5,TRBD1,TGTGCCAGCATGGCTCCAGGGGGAAGTCAGCCCCAGCATTTT,CASMAPGGSQPQHF
TRBV12-5,-,TRBJ1-5,-,TGTGCTAGTGGTTTGGCAGAGGCTCAGCCCCAGCATTTT,CASGLAEAQPQHF
TRBV28,-,TRBJ2-1,-,TGTGCCAGCAGTTTAACAGCTGACGCCTACAATGAGCAGTTCTTC,CASSLTADAYNEQFF
TRBV27,-,TRBJ2-7,-,TGTGCCAGCAGATATTACGAGCAGTACTTC,CASRYYEQYF
TRBV19,-,TRBJ2-5,-,TGTGCCAGTAGTATTATCGCAGGGAAAGAGACCCAGTACTTC,CASSIIAGKETQYF
TRBV30,-,TRBJ2-6,-,TGTGCCTGGAGTGGTCCTGGGGCCAACGTCCTGACTTTC,CAWSGPGANVLTF
TRBV6-1,once,TRBJ2-5,-,TGTGCCAGCAGAGAACAAGAGACCCAGTACTTC,CASREQETQYF